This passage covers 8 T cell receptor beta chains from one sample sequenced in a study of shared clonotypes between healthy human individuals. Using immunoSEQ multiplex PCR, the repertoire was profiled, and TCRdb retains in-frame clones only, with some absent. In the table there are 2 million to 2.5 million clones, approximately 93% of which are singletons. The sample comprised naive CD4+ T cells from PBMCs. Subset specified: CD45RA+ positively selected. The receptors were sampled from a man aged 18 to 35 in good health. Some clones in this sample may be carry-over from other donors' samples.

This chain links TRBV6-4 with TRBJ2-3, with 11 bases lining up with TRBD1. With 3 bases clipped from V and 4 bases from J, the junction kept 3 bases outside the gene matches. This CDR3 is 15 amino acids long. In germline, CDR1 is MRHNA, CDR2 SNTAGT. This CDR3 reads CASSDRTGGADTQYF. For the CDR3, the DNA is TGTGCCAGCAGTGATCGGACAGGGGGCGCAGATACGCAGTATTTT.

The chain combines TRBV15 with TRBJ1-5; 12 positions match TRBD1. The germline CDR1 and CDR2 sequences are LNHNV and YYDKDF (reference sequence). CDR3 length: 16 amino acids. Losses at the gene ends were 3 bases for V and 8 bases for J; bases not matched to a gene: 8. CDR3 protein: CATSSAGTGGAEPQHF. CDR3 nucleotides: TGTGCCACCAGCAGCGCCGGGACAGGGGGCGCGGAGCCCCAGCATTTT.

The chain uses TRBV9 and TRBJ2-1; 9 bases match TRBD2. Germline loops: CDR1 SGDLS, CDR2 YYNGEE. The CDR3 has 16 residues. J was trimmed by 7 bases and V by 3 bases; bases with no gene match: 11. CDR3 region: CASSAGGGRAQNEQFF. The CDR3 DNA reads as TGTGCCAGCAGCGCTGGGGGCGGGAGGGCCCAGAATGAGCAGTTCTTC.

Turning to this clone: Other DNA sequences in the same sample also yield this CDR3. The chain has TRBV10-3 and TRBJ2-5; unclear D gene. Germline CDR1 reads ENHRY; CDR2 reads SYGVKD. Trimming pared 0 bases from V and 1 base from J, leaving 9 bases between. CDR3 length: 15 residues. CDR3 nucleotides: TGTGCCATCAGTGAGTCGGGCGGAGTCCAAGAGACCCAGTACTTC. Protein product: CAISESGGVQETQYF.

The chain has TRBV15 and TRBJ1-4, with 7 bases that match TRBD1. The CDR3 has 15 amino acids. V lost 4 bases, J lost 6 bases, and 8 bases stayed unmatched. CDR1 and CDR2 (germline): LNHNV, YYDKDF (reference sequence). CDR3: CATSTDRAGDEKLFF. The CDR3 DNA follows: TGTGCCACCAGCACCGACAGGGCTGGGGATGAAAAACTGTTTTTT.

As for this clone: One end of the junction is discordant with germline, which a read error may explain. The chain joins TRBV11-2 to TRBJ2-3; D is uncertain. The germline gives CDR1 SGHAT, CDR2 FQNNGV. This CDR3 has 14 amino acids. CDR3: CASSLDFYTDTQYF. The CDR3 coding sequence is TGTGCCAGCAGCCTAGACTTCTACACAGATACGCAGTATTTT.

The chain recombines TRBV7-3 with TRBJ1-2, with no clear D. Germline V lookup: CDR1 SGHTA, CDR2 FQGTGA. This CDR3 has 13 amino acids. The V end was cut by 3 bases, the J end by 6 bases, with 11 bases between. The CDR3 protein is CASSFGAGNGYTF. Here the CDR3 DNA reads TGTGCCAGCAGCTTTGGAGCCGGGAATGGCTACACCTTC.

CDR3 coding DNA: TGTGCCACCCCAACTGGAAGGGACACCGGGGAGCTGTTTTTT. It is translated as CATPTGRDTGELFF. The chain couples TRBV19 to TRBJ2-2; D ambiguous. The length of the CDR3 is 14 residues. The V and J ends lost 10 bases and 3 bases respectively, with 15 bases between them. Germline CDR1 is LNHDA and CDR2 is SQIVND (reference sequence).